These 28 T cell receptor beta chains share one sample of origin, sequenced in a study of blood T cell repertoires in COVID-19. This table comes from immunoSEQ multiplex PCR, and its TCRdb copy is limited to in-frame clones, with some not included. The profile shows 150,000 to 250,000 clones, 75% to 90% of them singletons. The sample consisted of PBMCs or T cells enriched from blood (not recorded which). The source of these receptors is a woman aged 25 to 39 who had recovered from COVID-19.

The rearrangement joins TRBV4-3 to TRBJ1-1; D is unresolved. Deletions cut 1 base from V and 5 bases from J, with 8 bases between. The germline CDR1 and CDR2 sequences are LGHNA and YSLEER. The CDR3 is 13 residues long. The CDR3, as DNA: TGCGCCAGCAGCCAAGGGTGGCGGACTGAAGCTTTCTTT. This sequence encodes CASSQGWRTEAFF.

The chain is built from TRBV7-3 and TRBJ1-1; D unresolved. Trimming stripped 2 bases from V and 0 bases from J, with 4 bases between. Germline V CDR1 and CDR2: SGHTA, FQGTGA. The CDR3 totals 13 residues. The CDR3 loop is CASSLQMNTEAFF. Here the CDR3 DNA reads TGTGCCAGCAGCTTACAAATGAACACTGAAGCTTTCTTT.

V usage is TRBV7-3 and J usage is TRBJ1-5; D is undetermined. The CDR3 contains 11 residues. V was clipped by 4 bases and J by 5 bases, with 3 bases between them. Germline V gives CDR1 SGHTA, CDR2 FQGTGA. CDR3 sequence reads: CASSSYQPQHF. In DNA, the CDR3 is TGTGCCAGCAGCTCCTATCAGCCCCAGCATTTT.

The chain recombines TRBV4-3 with TRBJ2-5; 11 nucleotides match TRBD1. Losses at the gene ends were 1 base for V and 5 bases for J; bases not matched to a gene: 9. The CDR3 runs 17 residues. Germline assignment: CDR1 LGHNA and CDR2 YSLEER. The CDR3: CASSQGTGGFSGETQYF. The CDR3 region has the DNA TGCGCCAGCAGCCAAGGGACAGGGGGCTTTAGCGGTGAGACCCAGTACTTC.

J is TRBJ2-5 and V is TRBV7-2; the match to TRBD2 covers 8 bases. Germline V gene lookup returns CDR1 SGHTA and CDR2 FQGNSA. After removal of 5 bases from V and 2 bases from J, the junction contained 13 bases not matched to a gene. CDR3 length equals 17 residues. The DNA for the CDR3 is TGTGCCAGCAGCACCCAGACTAGCGTAGAGGTTCAAGAGACCCAGTACTTC. Its protein is CASSTQTSVEVQETQYF.

The chain has TRBV5-1 and TRBJ2-5, with D possibly being TRBD1 (6 bases). CDR1 is SGHRS, CDR2 YFSETQ, per germline. V gave up 5 bases and J gave up 5 bases, with 22 bases separating them. The CDR3 sequence is 16 residues long. CDR3 nucleotides: TGCGCCAGCAGTCCCCGAGGGGGATTAAGTGGGGAGACCCAGTACTTC. It translates to CASSPRGGLSGETQYF.

The chain joins TRBV24-1 to TRBJ1-1, with 9 bases identical to TRBD1. Germline V gives CDR1 KGHDR, CDR2 SFDVKD. This CDR3 has 15 residues. After removal of 3 bases from V and 6 bases from J, the junction contained 7 bases not matched to a gene. This CDR3 reads CATSDGDTGGAEAFF. The CDR3 nucleotides are TGTGCCACCAGTGATGGAGATACAGGGGGCGCTGAAGCTTTCTTT.

The V call is TRBV7-3, the J call TRBJ2-7; 7 nucleotides agree with TRBD1. This CDR3 region has 15 residues. Trimming removed 1 base from V and 3 bases from J; junction bases left unmatched: 6. Germline V lookup: CDR1 SGHTA, CDR2 FQGTGA. The CDR3 sequence: CASSLNRGGSYEQYF. CDR3 DNA sequence: TGTGCCAGCAGCTTAAACAGGGGTGGAAGCTACGAGCAGTACTTC.

The V and J genes are TRBV6-5 and TRBJ2-3; maybe TRBD2 (6 bases). Germline V lookup: CDR1 MNHEY, CDR2 SVGAGI. This CDR3 is 14 amino acids long. The V and J ends lost 7 bases and 4 bases respectively, with 15 bases between them. DNA of the CDR3: TGTGCCAGCACCCCAGCGGGCGGGGCAGATACGCAGTATTTT. It encodes CASTPAGGADTQYF.

Of note for this clone: An end of the junction differs from the germline gene, which may be a read error. The chain is built from TRBV27 and TRBJ1-4, with no clear D. This CDR3 is 18 amino acids long. CDR1 is MNHEY, CDR2 SMNVEV, per germline (reference sequence). CDR3 DNA: TGTGCCAGCAGTTTATCATTCACCCTCGACGGAACTAGTGAAAAACTGTTTTTT. The encoded protein is CASSLSFTLDGTSEKLFF. The variable domain in full, with the rest retrieved from reference TRBV27 and TRBJ1-4, is EAQVTQNPRYLITVTGKKLTVTCSQNMNHEYMSWYRQDPGLGLRQIYYSMNVEVTDKGDVPEGYKVSRKEKRNFPLILESPSPNQTSLYFCASSLSFTLDGTSEKLFFGSGTQLSVL.

J is TRBJ1-1 and V is TRBV9, with D perhaps TRBD1 (5 bases). CDR1 is SGDLS, CDR2 YYNGEE, per germline. Trimming cost V 4 bases and J 7 bases, with 14 bases left between them. The CDR3 spans 13 residues. The CDR3 loop is CASSPTPGNEAFF. CDR3 sequence (DNA): TGTGCCAGCAGCCCTACTCCAGGGAATGAAGCTTTCTTT.

The chain couples TRBV11-3 to TRBJ1-2, with TRBD1 identical over 7 bases. Germline assignment: CDR1 SGHNT and CDR2 YENEEA. The CDR3 has 13 amino acids. Trimming at V came to 7 bases and at J to 2 bases, leaving 4 bases not matched to a gene. CDR3 residues: CASTLQGNYGYTF. In nucleotides, the CDR3 is TGTGCCAGCACCCTACAGGGGAACTATGGCTACACCTTC.

The chain joins TRBV4-2 to TRBJ2-7; 9 bases are a match to TRBD2. The V gene end was trimmed by 2 bases and the J gene end by 6 bases; junction bases not matched to a gene: 14. This CDR3 has 17 amino acids. Germline CDR1 is LGHNA and CDR2 is YNFKEQ. In DNA form, the CDR3 reads TGTGCCAGCAGCCAATTTTCGGCGGGAGGGCCGGAACGCGAGCAGTACTTC. The encoded protein is CASSQFSAGGPEREQYF.

This CDR3 reads CASAGQGARTGELFF. The CDR3 DNA reads TGTGCCAGCGCCGGACAGGGGGCGAGGACCGGGGAGCTGTTTTTT. This rearrangement joins TRBV2 to TRBJ2-2, with 11 nucleotides matching TRBD1. Germline-derived CDR1 and CDR2 are SNHLY and FYNNEI. V shed 8 bases and J 5 bases; nucleotides not matched to a gene: 7. The CDR3 consists of 15 residues.

The chain is built from TRBV30 and TRBJ2-7; TRBD2 is a possible D gene (6 bases). V lost 6 bases to trimming and J lost 2 bases, with 11 bases between them. Germline assignment: CDR1 GTSNPN and CDR2 SVGIG (reference sequence). The length of the CDR3 is 12 residues. Here the CDR3 DNA reads TGTGCCTGCTGGGGGAGGCCCTACGAGCAGTACTTC. The encoded protein is CACWGRPYEQYF.

The count of this clone is one. This sequence joins TRBV5-8 and TRBJ2-5; 8 nucleotides align to TRBD2. V was pared by 3 bases and J by 1 base, with 8 bases of the junction left unmatched. The CDR3 length is 16 residues. Germline V CDR1 and CDR2: SGHTS, YDEGEE. The CDR3 DNA follows: TGTGCCAGCAGCTCTGGTGCTACTAGCGGCCAAGAGACCCAGTACTTC. This sequence encodes CASSSGATSGQETQYF.

J is TRBJ1-6 and V is TRBV9; D is unresolved. The CDR3 extends over 13 amino acids. CDR1 SGDLS and CDR2 YYNGEE come from the germline V gene. V was pared by 3 bases and J by 9 bases, with 10 bases between. DNA of the CDR3: TGTGCCAGCAGCGGTACAGCAACTTCACCCCTCCACTTT. Translation gives CASSGTATSPLHF.

The chain links TRBV7-8 to TRBJ1-6; 9 bases fit TRBD1. Germline V gives CDR1 SGHVS, CDR2 FQNEAQ. This CDR3 contains 16 residues. The J segment lost 7 bases and the V segment lost 5 bases, leaving 9 bases of the junction unmatched. The CDR3 loop reads CASSVGGTGSNSPLHF. Written as DNA, the CDR3 is TGTGCCAGCAGCGTAGGAGGGACAGGGTCCAATTCACCCCTCCACTTT.

The chain links TRBV4-2 to TRBJ1-6; 7 nucleotides align to TRBD1. The CDR3 totals 16 residues. The ends lost 0 bases at V and 6 bases at J; junction bases unmatched: 5. Germline values: CDR1 LGHNA, CDR2 YNFKEQ. This CDR3 is CASSQEITGVNSPLHF. CDR3 bases: TGTGCCAGCAGCCAAGAGATAACAGGGGTTAATTCACCCCTCCACTTT.

The V and J genes are TRBV14 and TRBJ1-5; the D is unclear. V gave up 5 bases and J gave up 3 bases, with 8 bases separating them. The CDR3 length is 13 residues. The V gene's germline CDR1 is SGHDN and CDR2 FVKESK. CDR3 DNA: TGTGCCAGCAGCTATGGAGCCAATCAGCCCCAGCATTTT. Translation gives CASSYGANQPQHF. The variable domain in full, completed from reference TRBV14 and TRBJ1-5, reads EAGVTQFPSHSVIEKGQTVTLRCDPISGHDNLYWYRRVMGKEIKFLLHFVKESKQDESGMPNNRFLAERTGGTYSTLKVQPAELEDSGVYFCASSYGANQPQHFGDGTRLSIL.

This chain links TRBV4-2 with TRBJ1-2; D not certain. CDR1 is LGHNA and CDR2 is YNFKEQ in the germline V gene. This CDR3 is 14 amino acids long. Trimming took 2 bases from V and 2 from J, leaving 9 bases between them. In nucleotides, the CDR3 is TGTGCCAGCAGCCAAACGAGGAGCAACTATGGCTACACCTTC. It yields the protein CASSQTRSNYGYTF.

The chain joins TRBV3-1 (or the pseudogene TRBV3-2) to TRBJ1-1; 7 bases fit TRBD1. The CDR3 sequence is 15 residues long. In germline, CDR1 is LGHDT, CDR2 YNNKEL (reference sequence). V trimming: 6 bases; J trimming: 3 bases; junction bases outside the gene matches: 10. The CDR3 loop reads CASRPDREGYTEAFF. The CDR3 DNA follows: TGTGCCAGCAGACCCGACAGGGAAGGTTACACTGAAGCTTTCTTT.

The CDR3 sequence: CASSLESGNYGYTF. CDR3 nucleotide sequence: TGTGCCAGCAGCTTAGAATCAGGAAACTATGGCTACACCTTC. The chain couples TRBV7-9 to TRBJ1-2; unclear D gene. The V gene's germline CDR1 is SEHNR and CDR2 FQNEAQ (reference sequence). This CDR3 region has 14 residues. The V gene lost 1 base and the J gene lost 2 bases, with 8 bases spanning the gap.

The rearrangement joins TRBV24-1 to TRBJ2-1, with 9 positions matching TRBD2. CDR1 and CDR2 from the germline V gene are KGHDR and SFDVKD. This CDR3 has 18 residues. V trimming: 3 bases; J trimming: 6 bases; junction bases outside the gene matches: 14. The CDR3 is CATSDATLTSGVINEQFF. DNA of the CDR3: TGTGCCACCAGTGATGCGACCTTGACTAGCGGAGTGATCAATGAGCAGTTCTTC.

The chain carries TRBV29-1 and TRBJ1-2; no definite D call. The CDR3 runs 11 residues. Trimming left V 4 bases short and J 4 bases short, with 7 bases between. Looked up from germline, CDR1 is SQVTM and CDR2 is ANQGSEA. The CDR3 reads CSVVSGYGYTF. The DNA for the CDR3 is TGCAGCGTTGTGAGTGGCTATGGCTACACCTTC.

This clone was counted a single time. The genes are TRBV19 and TRBJ2-2; tentatively, D is TRBD2 (6 bases). V lost 4 bases and J lost 5, with 20 bases in between. The CDR3 spans 17 residues. Germline V gives CDR1 LNHDA, CDR2 SQIVND (reference sequence). As DNA, the CDR3 is TGTGCCAGTAGTACTCCAGGTCGGAGGGTGGGTACCGGGGAGCTGTTTTTT. This encodes CASSTPGRRVGTGELFF.

V and J are TRBV7-8 and TRBJ1-2, with 9 bases lining up with TRBD1. CDR3 length: 17 amino acids. Trimming at V came to 5 bases and at J to 0 bases, leaving 10 bases not matched to a gene. In germline, CDR1 is SGHVS, CDR2 FQNEAQ. The CDR3 here is CASSAGQGFGANYGYTF. The CDR3 region has the DNA TGTGCCAGCAGCGCGGGACAGGGATTTGGAGCTAACTATGGCTACACCTTC.

This chain connects TRBV12-3 or TRBV12-4 to TRBJ2-1, with 8 positions matching TRBD2. The CDR3 contains 13 residues. J lost 11 bases, V lost 4 bases, and 7 bases had no gene match. The CDR3 reads CASSSRLARKQFF. CDR3 nucleotides: TGTGCCAGCAGTTCGAGACTAGCGCGAAAGCAGTTCTTC.